The 10 T cell receptor beta chains below all came from one sample that was sequenced in a study of T cell responses to AZD1222 COVID-19 vaccine. Clones were sequenced by immunoSEQ multiplex PCR, and TCRdb holds only the in-frame ones, with some missing. Found here are 50,000 to 75,000 clones, approximately 92% of them singletons; the top ten hold approximately 6.1%. The material sequenced was peripheral blood, taken 28 days after the second AZD1222 dose. Receptors originate from an adult who received the AZD1222 COVID-19 vaccine.

This chain uses TRBV10-3 with TRBJ1-5; D is unclear. Germline V lookup: CDR1 ENHRY, CDR2 SYGVKD. CDR3 length: 13 residues. Trimming shortened V by 10 bases and J by 1 base, and 11 bases separated the two germline ends. CDR3 sequence reads: CATARESNQPQHF. CDR3 DNA sequence: TGTGCCACCGCCCGGGAGAGCAATCAGCCCCAGCATTTT.

The J gene is TRBJ2-3, the V gene TRBV5-1; no reliable D call. The V end lost 1 base, the J end lost 4 bases, and 4 bases lay between the germline ends. The germline V gene encodes CDR1 SGHRS and CDR2 YFSETQ. This CDR3 contains 12 residues. This chain's CDR3 is CASSLTSDTQYF. The CDR3 DNA follows: TGCGCCAGCAGCTTGACGTCAGATACGCAGTATTTT.

This clone appeared a single time. V gene TRBV7-9 combines with J gene TRBJ1-1; 12 bases fit TRBD1. Per germline, CDR1 SEHNR and CDR2 FQNEAQ (reference sequence). The CDR3 sequence is 14 residues long. V lost 8 bases, J lost 4 bases, and 5 bases stayed unmatched. The CDR3 spells CASGTGGEGTEAFF. In DNA, the CDR3 is TGTGCCAGCGGGACAGGGGGCGAAGGCACTGAAGCTTTCTTT.

V gene TRBV9 combines with J gene TRBJ2-7; 7 nucleotides line up with TRBD2. The CDR3 is 14 amino acids. Germline lookup yields CDR1 SGDLS and CDR2 YYNGEE. V shed 2 bases and J 7 bases; nucleotides not matched to a gene: 9. In DNA form, the CDR3 reads TGTGCCAGCAGCGTCCGTCACAACGGGGGGGAGCAGTACTTC. This codes for CASSVRHNGGEQYF.

As concerns this clone: A junction end diverges from the germline sequence, so it may reflect a read error. The chain uses TRBV20-1 and TRBJ1-1; no definite D call. The CDR3 consists of 11 residues. CDR1 and CDR2 from the germline V gene are DFQATT and SNEGSKA (reference sequence). The DNA of the CDR3 is TGCAGTGCTAGCGACAATCAGGCGATACTCTTT. It specifies CSASDNQAILF.

The CDR3 DNA sequence: TGTGCCAGCAGTCCAGCGGGAGATGGGACAGATACGCAGTATTTT. It translates to CASSPAGDGTDTQYF. The rearrangement joins TRBV6-4 to TRBJ2-3; 8 positions match TRBD2. Trimming at V came to 5 bases and at J to 3 bases, leaving 7 bases not matched to a gene. The CDR3 is 15 residues long. Germline V gene lookup returns CDR1 MRHNA and CDR2 SNTAGT.

The chain joins TRBV6-5 to TRBJ2-3; possible D gene TRBD1, 6 bases. With 6 bases removed from V and 1 base from J, the gap between germline ends came to 14 bases. Per germline, CDR1 MNHEY and CDR2 SVGAGI. CDR3 size: 15 residues. The CDR3 reads CASRPDRSGTDTQYF. The CDR3 DNA reads as TGTGCCAGCAGACCCGACAGGTCGGGCACAGATACGCAGTATTTT.

The chain employs TRBV18 and TRBJ2-7; D gene uncertain. Germline V CDR1 and CDR2: KGHSH, LQKENI. The CDR3 has 16 amino acids. The V end lost 0 bases, the J end lost 3 bases, and 15 bases lay between the germline ends. CDR3 protein: CASSPPGNTKNYEQYF. In DNA form, the CDR3 reads TGTGCCAGCTCACCACCGGGGAACACCAAGAACTACGAGCAGTACTTC.

The J gene is TRBJ2-7, the V gene TRBV28; TRBD1 might be the D (6 bases). The germline V and J ends were trimmed by 6 bases and 1 base, with 16 bases remaining between them. The CDR3 is 15 residues long. Germline lookup yields CDR1 MDHEN and CDR2 SYDVKM. For the CDR3, the DNA is TGTGCCAGCAGCGAACCGGGACAAGTTTCCTACGAGCAGTACTTC. This codes for CASSEPGQVSYEQYF.

DNA for the CDR3: TGTGCCAGCAGCTTAGGAACAGAAGCCTATGGCTACACCTTC. This codes for CASSLGTEAYGYTF. V gene TRBV7-2 combines with J gene TRBJ1-2, with unresolved D. The germline V gene has CDR1 SGHTA and CDR2 FQGNSA. V was shortened by 1 base and J by 4 bases, with 10 bases between the two germline ends. This CDR3 contains 14 residues.